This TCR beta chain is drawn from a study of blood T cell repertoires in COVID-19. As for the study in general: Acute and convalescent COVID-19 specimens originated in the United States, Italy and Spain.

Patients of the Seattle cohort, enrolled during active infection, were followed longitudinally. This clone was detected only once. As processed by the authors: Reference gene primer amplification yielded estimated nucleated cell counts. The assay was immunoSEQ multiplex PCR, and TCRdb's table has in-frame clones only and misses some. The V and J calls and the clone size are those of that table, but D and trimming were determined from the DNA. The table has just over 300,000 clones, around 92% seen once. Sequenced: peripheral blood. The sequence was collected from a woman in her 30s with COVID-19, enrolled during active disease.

DNA of the CDR3: TGTGCCAGCTCACACCAGAACCCCCTCCCCAACGAGCAGTACTTC. Amino acids: CASSHQNPLPNEQYF. The V gene is TRBV18, the J gene TRBJ2-7; D ambiguous. The CDR3 spans 15 residues. Germline V gives CDR1 KGHSH, CDR2 LQKENI. Trimming took 4 bases from V and 5 from J, leaving 18 bases between them.